The clone carrying this TCR beta chain was observed a few times. Its antigen remains unidentified. Germline-derived CDR1 and CDR2 are SGHTA and FQGNSA. The length of the CDR3 is 13 residues. Between the trimmed V and J ends, which lost 4 bases and 6 bases, there was a span of 13 bases. This record comes from a study of vaccination and CD4 T cells after COVID-19. Turning to the study itself: Taking of post-vaccine samples occurred a median 72 days after dose two (range 14 to 241). From HCoV-229E, HCoV-OC43, HCoV-NL63 and SARS-CoV-2, overlapping spike peptides were used to stimulate the cells.

The assay that was used to sequence DNA from cultured CD4+ T cells was the Oncomine TCR Beta short-read assay. TCRdb recomputed calls from the PCR reads with MiXCR, one row per CDR3 protein. The sample has around 21,000 distinct CDR3 sequences, roughly 50% seen once. Treatment of the sample: approximately 11-day PBMC culture with coronavirus spike peptide pools or control peptides (ViraFEST assay). The authors isolated CD4+ T cells by negative selection after around 10 days of culture. Study conclusions and caveats: Among those convalescent, a median approximately 87% of reactive clones emerged solely post-vaccination.

The receptor's source is a human donor who had recovered from COVID-19. The rearrangement links TRBV7-2 to TRBJ2-7, with D tentatively TRBD1 or TRBD2 (5 bases each). The sequencing sample was made of CD4+ T cells from blood, cultured in vitro. CDR3 coding DNA: TGTGCCAGCAGCTCCCCGGGGCCAGGCGAGCAGTACTTC. It encodes CASSSPGPGEQYF.